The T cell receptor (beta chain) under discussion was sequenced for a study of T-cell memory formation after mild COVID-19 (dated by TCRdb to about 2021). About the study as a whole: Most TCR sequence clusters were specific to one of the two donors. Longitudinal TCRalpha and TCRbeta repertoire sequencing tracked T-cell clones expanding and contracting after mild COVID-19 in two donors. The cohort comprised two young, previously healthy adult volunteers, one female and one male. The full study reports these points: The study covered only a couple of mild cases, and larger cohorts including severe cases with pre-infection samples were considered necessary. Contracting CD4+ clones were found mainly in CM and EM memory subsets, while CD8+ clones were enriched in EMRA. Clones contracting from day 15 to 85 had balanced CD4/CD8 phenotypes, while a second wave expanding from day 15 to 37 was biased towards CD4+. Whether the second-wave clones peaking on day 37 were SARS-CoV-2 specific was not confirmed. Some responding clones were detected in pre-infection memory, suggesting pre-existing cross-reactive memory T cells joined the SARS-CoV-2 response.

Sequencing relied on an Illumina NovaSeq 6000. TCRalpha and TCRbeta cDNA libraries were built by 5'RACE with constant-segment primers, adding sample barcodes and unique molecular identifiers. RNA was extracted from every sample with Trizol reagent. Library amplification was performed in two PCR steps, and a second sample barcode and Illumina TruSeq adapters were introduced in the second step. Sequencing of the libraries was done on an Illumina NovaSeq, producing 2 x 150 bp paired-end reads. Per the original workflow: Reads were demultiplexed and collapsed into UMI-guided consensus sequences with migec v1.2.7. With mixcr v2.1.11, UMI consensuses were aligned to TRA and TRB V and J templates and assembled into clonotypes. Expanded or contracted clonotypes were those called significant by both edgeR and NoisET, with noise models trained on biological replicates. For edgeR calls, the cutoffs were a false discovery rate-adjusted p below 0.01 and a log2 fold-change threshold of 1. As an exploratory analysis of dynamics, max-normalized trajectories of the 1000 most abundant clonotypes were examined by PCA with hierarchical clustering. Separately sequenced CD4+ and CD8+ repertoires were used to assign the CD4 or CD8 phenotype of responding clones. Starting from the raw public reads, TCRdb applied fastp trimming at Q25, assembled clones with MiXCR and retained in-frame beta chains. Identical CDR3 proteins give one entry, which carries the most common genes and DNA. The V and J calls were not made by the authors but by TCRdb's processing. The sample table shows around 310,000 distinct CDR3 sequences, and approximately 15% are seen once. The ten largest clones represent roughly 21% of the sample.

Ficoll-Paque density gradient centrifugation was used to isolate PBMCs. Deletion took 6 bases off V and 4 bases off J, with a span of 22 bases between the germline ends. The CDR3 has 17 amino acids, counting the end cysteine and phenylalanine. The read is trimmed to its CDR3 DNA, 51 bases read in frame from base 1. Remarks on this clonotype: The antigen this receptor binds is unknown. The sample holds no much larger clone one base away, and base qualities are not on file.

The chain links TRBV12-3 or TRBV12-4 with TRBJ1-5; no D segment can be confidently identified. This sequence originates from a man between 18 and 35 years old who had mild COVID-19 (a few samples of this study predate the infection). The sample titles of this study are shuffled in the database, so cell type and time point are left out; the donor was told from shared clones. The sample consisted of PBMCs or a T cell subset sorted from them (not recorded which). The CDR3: CASSRKQRITENQPQHF. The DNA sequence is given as TGTGCCAGCAGCCGCAAACAGCGGATCACCGAAAATCAGCCCCAGCATTTT.